This T cell receptor beta chain was identified during a study of blood T cell repertoires in COVID-19. About the research overall: Sites in the United States, Italy and Spain provided acute and convalescent COVID-19 samples.

In the original analysis: Cell counts per sample came from amplifying reference gene primers. Generated by immunoSEQ multiplex PCR, the TCRdb table keeps only in-frame clones and is missing some. D and trimming were read from the DNA, whereas the V and J calls and clone size are those reported in that table. The profile covers approximately 100,000 clones, with 80% to 90% appearing a single time and under 8% taken by the ten largest. The receptor was isolated from a woman aged 80 or older with active or convalescent COVID-19. The specimen sequenced was peripheral blood.

The CDR3 sequence: CASSLRTGRANEKLFF. CDR3 in DNA: TGTGCCAGCAGCTTGAGGACAGGGAGGGCTAATGAAAAACTGTTTTTT. V is TRBV5-6 and J is TRBJ1-4, with 8 nucleotides matching TRBD1. Germline-derived CDR1 and CDR2 are SGHDT and YYEEEE. V was pared by 1 base and J by 3 bases, with 5 bases of the junction left unmatched. CDR3 size: 16 residues.